The 22 T cell receptor beta chains below were found in one sample sequenced in a study of response to subunit inactivated influenza vaccine. TCRdb fed the RT-PCR reads into MiXCR, producing one record per CDR3 protein. The sample holds more than 700,000 distinct CDR3 sequences; around 20% are singletons and the top ten take approximately 10%. Sequences were derived from PBMCs from blood, sampled approximately 5 days after vaccination. The receptors were sampled from a man in his forties or fifties who received an inactivated influenza vaccine.

Only a few counts were recorded for this clonotype. The V and J genes are TRBV7-9 and TRBJ1-1; maybe TRBD1 (5 bases). This CDR3 has 13 residues. Between the trimmed V and J ends, which lost 2 bases and 6 bases, there was a span of 10 bases. Per germline, CDR1 SEHNR and CDR2 FQNEAQ (reference sequence). The CDR3 region has the DNA TGTGCCAGCAGCTTAATCGGGGCCGCTGAAGCTTTCTTT. This sequence encodes CASSLIGAAEAFF.

In its sample, this clonotype was seen a few times. This sequence joins TRBV28 and TRBJ2-3; D may correspond to TRBD1 or TRBD2 (5 bases each). CDR1 is MDHEN, CDR2 SYDVKM, per germline. The ends were cut back, 5 bases at V and 0 bases at J, with 18 bases in the middle. The CDR3 loop spans 17 amino acids. CDR3 in amino acids: CASSILSGTTSTDTQYF. CDR3 nucleotides: TGTGCCAGCAGTATACTATCCGGGACGACTAGCACAGATACGCAGTATTTT. Full variable domain (rest looked up from reference TRBV28 and TRBJ2-3): DVKVTQSSRYLVKRTGEKVFLECVQDMDHENMFWYRQDPGLGLRLIYFSYDVKMKEKGDIPEGYSVSREKKERFSLILESASTNQTSMYLCASSILSGTTSTDTQYFGPGTRLTVL.

The rearrangement uses TRBV11-3 and TRBJ2-1; TRBD1 matches at 7 bases. V lost 4 bases, J lost 6 bases, and 9 bases stayed unmatched. Germline CDR1 is SGHNT and CDR2 is YENEEA. This CDR3 spans 15 amino acids. The CDR3 DNA reads as TGTGCCAGCAGCTCAACTAGAGGGGGCCGCAATGAGCAGTTCTTC. Its protein product is CASSSTRGGRNEQFF.

The V call is TRBV25-1, the J call TRBJ2-1; 8 bases match TRBD1. Germline V gene lookup returns CDR1 MGHDK and CDR2 SYGVNS. The CDR3 contains 12 residues. V lost 10 bases to trimming and J lost 5 bases; unmatched junction nucleotides: 4. The CDR3 coding sequence is TGTGCCACTCAGGGGGCTAACAATGAGCAGTTCTTC. Residues: CATQGANNEQFF.

J is TRBJ2-1 and V is TRBV29-1; maybe TRBD1 (6 bases). Trimming stripped 4 bases from V and 0 bases from J, with 13 bases between. The CDR3 has 15 amino acids. Germline assignment: CDR1 SQVTM and CDR2 ANQGSEA. The CDR3 loop reads CSVVWGQSSYNEQFF. The CDR3 DNA is TGCAGCGTTGTTTGGGGGCAAAGCTCCTACAATGAGCAGTTCTTC.

This chain uses TRBV5-1 with TRBJ1-1, with TRBD1 matching over 9 bases. Germline V CDR1 and CDR2: SGHRS, YFSETQ. Losses at the gene ends were 1 base for V and 0 bases for J; bases not matched to a gene: 13. The CDR3 runs to 19 residues. The CDR3 sequence: CASSLSRPGQGILNTEAFF. The CDR3 DNA reads TGCGCCAGCAGCTTGTCCCGACCGGGACAGGGAATCCTGAACACTGAAGCTTTCTTT.

This clonotype has a handful of counts. The chain couples TRBV20-1 to TRBJ2-5, with 8 bases identical to TRBD2. This CDR3 contains 17 residues. Germline V gives CDR1 DFQATT, CDR2 SNEGSKA (reference sequence). Unmatched junction bases numbered 14, after V lost 0 bases and J lost 5 bases. This CDR3 is CSARDRKRETVRETQYF. In nucleotides, the CDR3 is TGCAGTGCTAGAGATAGGAAGCGGGAGACAGTTCGGGAGACCCAGTACTTC.

This clonotype was detected only a few times. The rearrangement uses TRBV5-6 and TRBJ1-6, with D unclear. The CDR3 loop spans 12 amino acids. V shed 0 bases and J shed 14 bases, with 9 bases lying between them. Germline-derived CDR1 and CDR2 are SGHDT and YYEEEE. CDR3 loop: CASSLAPGSLHF. The CDR3, as DNA: TGTGCCAGCAGCTTGGCCCCAGGCTCCCTCCACTTT. Filled out from reference TRBV5-6 and TRBJ1-6, the complete variable domain reads DAGVTQSPTHLIKTRGQQVTLRCSPKSGHDTVSWYQQALGQGPQFIFQYYEEEERQRGNFPDRFSGHQFPNYSSELNVNALLLGDSALYLCASSLAPGSLHFGNGTRLTVT.

The chain uses TRBV12-3 or TRBV12-4 and TRBJ1-2; D ambiguous. Trimming shortened V by 2 bases and J by 2 bases, and 12 bases separated the two germline ends. There are 15 residues in the CDR3. The CDR3 loop is CASSLPEAGNYGYTF. As DNA, the CDR3 is TGTGCCAGCAGTTTACCGGAGGCAGGCAACTATGGCTACACCTTC.

This clonotype was detected only once. The chain carries TRBV3-1 and TRBJ1-4; possible D gene TRBD1, 6 bases. V was trimmed by 4 bases and J by 4 bases, leaving 10 bases between them. The CDR3 is 14 residues long. CDR1 and CDR2 from the germline V gene are LGHDT and YNNKEL (reference sequence). The CDR3 loop is CASSLGTINEKLFF. The CDR3 DNA sequence: TGTGCCAGCAGCCTCGGGACAATTAATGAAAAACTGTTTTTT.

The rearrangement links TRBV6-5 to TRBJ2-1; 14 bases agree with TRBD2. The CDR3 is 16 amino acids. J lost 8 bases, V lost 4 bases, and 7 bases had no gene match. Germline V CDR1 and CDR2: MNHEY, SVGAGI. The CDR3, as DNA: TGTGCCAGCAGTTCGGGACTAGCGGGAGATTGGTATGAGCAGTTCTTC. Its translation: CASSSGLAGDWYEQFF.

This clonotype was detected a few times. The chain couples TRBV27 to TRBJ1-5, with TRBD1 identical over 7 bases. Looked up from germline, CDR1 is MNHEY and CDR2 is SMNVEV (reference sequence). The CDR3 contains 16 residues. The V segment lost 5 bases and the J segment 2 bases; nucleotides outside the gene matches: 9. For the CDR3, the DNA is TGTGCCAGCAGTCACTACTACAGGGGTGGCAATCAGCCCCAGCATTTT. Translated, it gives CASSHYYRGGNQPQHF.

The rearrangement uses TRBV20-1 and TRBJ2-7; 8 positions match TRBD2. This CDR3 contains 14 residues. Germline loops: CDR1 DFQATT, CDR2 SNEGSKA (reference sequence). Trimming cost V 4 bases and J 3 bases; bases outside gene matches: 8. The chain's CDR3 is CSAITSGSVYEQYF. The CDR3 DNA is TGCAGTGCTATAACCAGCGGGAGTGTCTACGAGCAGTACTTC.

The rearrangement joins TRBV20-1 to TRBJ2-3; TRBD2 might be the D (5 bases). Trimming pared 4 bases from V and 5 bases from J, leaving 10 bases between. The germline V gene has CDR1 DFQATT and CDR2 SNEGSKA (reference sequence). The CDR3 extends over 12 amino acids. The CDR3 loop is CSAMTSGDTQYF. The CDR3 DNA reads as TGCAGTGCTATGACAAGCGGAGATACGCAGTATTTT.

There are many counts of this clonotype. The chain joins TRBV7-2 to TRBJ2-3, with D possibly being TRBD1 (6 bases). CDR3 length: 17 residues. V lost 2 bases and J lost 7, with 22 bases in between. CDR1 SGHTA and CDR2 FQGNSA come from the germline V gene. The chain's CDR3 is CASSLSPNRLGANTQYF. For the CDR3, the DNA is TGTGCCAGCAGCTTATCGCCTAATCGACTGGGGGCTAATACGCAGTATTTT.

The rearrangement joins TRBV13 to TRBJ1-2; D is unresolved. V shed 5 bases and J shed 8 bases, with 9 bases lying between them. Germline loops: CDR1 PRHDT, CDR2 FYEKMQ (reference sequence). This CDR3 is 11 amino acids long. CDR3 nucleotide sequence: TGTGCCAGCAGCGCCCGAGGCGGCTACACCTTC. It yields the protein CASSARGGYTF.

Concerning this clonotype: A junction end diverges from the germline sequence, so it may reflect a read error. This rearrangement joins TRBV29-1 to TRBJ2-7, with D tentatively TRBD1 (5 bases). The CDR3 has 14 residues. Germline CDR1 reads SQVTM; CDR2 reads ANQGSEA. The CDR3 loop reads CSVAQGLPIYEQCF. Written as DNA, the CDR3 is TGCAGCGTAGCCCAGGGTTTACCCATCTACGAGCAGTGCTTC.

Only a few counts were recorded for this clonotype. The chain employs TRBV15 and TRBJ1-1; D is undetermined. Germline CDR1 and CDR2: LNHNV and YYDKDF (reference sequence). The CDR3 spans 14 residues. V was trimmed by 2 bases and J by 3 bases, leaving 10 bases between them. The CDR3 DNA follows: TGTGCCACCAGCAGAAGGACGGAGGACACTGAAGCTTTCTTT. Amino acid sequence: CATSRRTEDTEAFF. Looking up the rest from reference TRBV15 and TRBJ1-1 gives the full variable domain: DAMVIQNPRYQVTQFGKPVTLSCSQTLNHNVMYWYQQKSSQAPKLLFHYYDKDFNNEADTPDNFQSRRPNTSFCFLDIRSPGLGDTAMYLCATSRRTEDTEAFFGQGTRLTVV.

Only one count was recorded for this clonotype. The chain combines TRBV11-2 with TRBJ2-7; 12 nucleotides match TRBD1. Germline CDR1 reads SGHAT; CDR2 reads FQNNGV. Losses at the gene ends were 5 bases for V and 7 bases for J; bases not matched to a gene: 18. This CDR3 comprises 18 residues. The CDR3 sequence: CASSLDLFRDRGPGEQYF. The DNA of the CDR3 is TGTGCCAGCAGCCTCGACCTATTCCGGGACAGGGGGCCGGGGGAGCAGTACTTC.

The gene calls are TRBV7-2 and TRBJ1-5, with 10 bases fitting TRBD1. This CDR3 is 16 amino acids long. Germline V lookup: CDR1 SGHTA, CDR2 FQGNSA. Trimming took 1 base from V and 4 from J; bases not matched to a gene: 4. The CDR3 sequence is CASSLVGTGANQPQHF. The CDR3 DNA reads as TGTGCCAGCAGCTTAGTCGGGACAGGGGCAAATCAGCCCCAGCATTTT.

This chain connects TRBV10-3 to TRBJ2-3; TRBD2 matches 8 bases. J lost 4 bases, V lost 10 bases, and 19 bases had no gene match. The CDR3 is made up of 17 amino acids. The germline V gene has CDR1 ENHRY and CDR2 SYGVKD. As DNA, the CDR3 is TGTGCCACCGAAAGGGGGACCCGAAGCGGGAGAGCAGATACGCAGTATTTT. Its translation is CATERGTRSGRADTQYF.

CDR3 sequence reads: CASSLMSQGARGANVLTF. The CDR3 bases are TGTGCCAGCAGCTTAATGAGTCAGGGGGCGCGAGGGGCCAACGTCCTGACTTTC. V usage is TRBV7-3 and J usage is TRBJ2-6; 8 positions agree with TRBD1. The germline CDR1 and CDR2 sequences are SGHTA and FQGTGA. CDR3 size: 18 residues. J gave up 4 bases and V 1 base, and 9 bases lay outside the gene matches. Variable domain in full (rest from reference TRBV7-3 and TRBJ2-6): GAGVSQTPSNKVTEKGKYVELRCDPISGHTALYWYRQSLGQGPEFLIYFQGTGAADDSGLPNDRFFAVRPEGSVSTLKIQRTERGDSAVYLCASSLMSQGARGANVLTFGAGSRLTVL.